This TCR beta chain is drawn from a study of cytotoxic CD8 clonotypes in ibrutinib-treated CLL. As for the study in general: Response samples were drawn at a median of about eleven months of treatment, range 6 to 36.

Germline lookup yields CDR1 MGHDK and CDR2 SYGVNS. J was trimmed by 2 bases and V by 6 bases; bases with no gene match: 2. The CDR3 has 14 residues. Here immunoSEQ multiplex PCR was the method, and the copy in TCRdb shows in-frame clones only, minus some. In the table there are 40,000 or so clones, approximately 48% of which are singletons. Here the sequenced sample was PBMCs, taken before ibrutinib treatment. The rearrangement links TRBV25-1 to TRBJ2-7; 12 bases line up with TRBD1. This clonotype was obtained from a human donor with chronic lymphocytic leukemia. CDR3 sequence: CASSGTGGAYEQYF. The CDR3 DNA sequence: TGTGCCAGCAGCGGGACAGGGGGCGCCTACGAGCAGTACTTC.